This passage covers 3 T cell receptor beta chains from one sample sequenced in a study of T cell responses to AZD1222 COVID-19 vaccine. Sequencing was performed with immunoSEQ multiplex PCR; in TCRdb, only in-frame clones are kept and a portion is missing. The sample lists approximately 110,000 clones, 88% seen once, with 4% to 4.5% in the top ten. The sequencing here drew on peripheral blood, taken on day 0 of AZD1222 vaccination. These receptors came from an adult in good health.

The chain carries TRBV24-1 and TRBJ2-5; D possibly corresponds to TRBD1 (6 bases). Looked up from germline, CDR1 is KGHDR and CDR2 is SFDVKD. The V end lost 4 bases, the J end lost 1 base, and 12 bases lay between the germline ends. The CDR3 has 15 amino acids. In DNA form, the CDR3 reads TGTGCCACCAGTGACCCCGGGACACCCCAAGAGACCCAGTACTTC. It translates to CATSDPGTPQETQYF.

This clone was counted a few times. The chain combines TRBV6-4 with TRBJ2-3, with 9 bases identical to TRBD1. The J segment lost 3 bases and the V segment lost 6 bases, leaving 4 bases of the junction unmatched. In germline, CDR1 is MRHNA, CDR2 SNTAGT. This CDR3 is 14 amino acids long. The CDR3 spells CASSRDRETDTQYF. The CDR3 nucleotides read TGTGCCAGCAGCCGGGACAGGGAAACAGATACGCAGTATTTT.

This clone was counted once. The chain recombines TRBV14 with TRBJ1-1; D is possibly TRBD1 (5 bases). Trimming cost V 3 bases and J 6 bases, with 17 bases left between them. The CDR3 runs to 15 residues. Looked up from germline, CDR1 is SGHDN and CDR2 is FVKESK. CDR3 residues: CASSQFAGAGSEAFF. In DNA form, the CDR3 reads TGTGCCAGCAGCCAGTTTGCCGGGGCGGGTTCTGAAGCTTTCTTT.